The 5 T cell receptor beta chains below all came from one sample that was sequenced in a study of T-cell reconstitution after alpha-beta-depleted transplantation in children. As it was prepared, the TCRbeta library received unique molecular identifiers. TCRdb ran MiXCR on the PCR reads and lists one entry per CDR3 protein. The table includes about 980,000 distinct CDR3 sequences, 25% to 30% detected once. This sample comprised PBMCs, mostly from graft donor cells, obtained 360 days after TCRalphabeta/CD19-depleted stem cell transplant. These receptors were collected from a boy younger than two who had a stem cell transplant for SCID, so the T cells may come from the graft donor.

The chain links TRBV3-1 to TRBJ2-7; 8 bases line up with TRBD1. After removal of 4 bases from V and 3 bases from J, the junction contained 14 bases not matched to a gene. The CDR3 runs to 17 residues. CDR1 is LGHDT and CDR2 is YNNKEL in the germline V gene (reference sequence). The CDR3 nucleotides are TGTGCCAGCAGCCTCCGACAGGGGTTCCTTAAAGACTACGAGCAGTACTTC. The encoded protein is CASSLRQGFLKDYEQYF.

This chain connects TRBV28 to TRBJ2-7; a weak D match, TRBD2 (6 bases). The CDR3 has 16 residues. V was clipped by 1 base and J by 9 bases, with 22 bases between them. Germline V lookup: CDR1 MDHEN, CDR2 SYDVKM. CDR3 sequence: CASSLLPGGTRAGQYF. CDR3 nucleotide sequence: TGTGCCAGCAGTTTATTGCCTGGGGGGACTCGCGCGGGGCAGTACTTC.

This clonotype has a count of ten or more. CDR3 nucleotides: TGTGCCAGCAGTCTATCGACAGGGGGACCCGGGGAGCTGTTTTTT. It specifies CASSLSTGGPGELFF. V gene TRBV2 combines with J gene TRBJ2-2, with 9 nucleotides matching TRBD1. The CDR3 covers 15 residues. Germline V gives CDR1 SNHLY, CDR2 FYNNEI. V gave up 5 bases and J gave up 6 bases; unmatched junction bases: 7.

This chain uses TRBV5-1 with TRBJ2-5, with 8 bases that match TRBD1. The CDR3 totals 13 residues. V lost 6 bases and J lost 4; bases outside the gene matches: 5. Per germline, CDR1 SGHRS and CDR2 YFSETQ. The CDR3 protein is CASTQGARETQYF. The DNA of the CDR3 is TGCGCCAGCACCCAGGGGGCGAGAGAGACCCAGTACTTC.

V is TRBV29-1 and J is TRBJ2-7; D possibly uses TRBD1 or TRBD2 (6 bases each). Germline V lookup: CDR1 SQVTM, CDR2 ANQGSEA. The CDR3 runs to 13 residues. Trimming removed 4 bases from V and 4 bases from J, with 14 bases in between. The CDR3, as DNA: TGCAGCGTTGTGGGGGGCTCAGCTTACGAGCAGTACTTC. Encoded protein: CSVVGGSAYEQYF.